Listed here are 27 T cell receptor beta chains from one sample, sequenced in a study of molecular identifiers for immune sequencing clone quantification. TCRdb reanalysed the PCR reads using MiXCR and keeps one entry per CDR3 protein. The sample includes 600,000 to 650,000 distinct CDR3 sequences, just under 20% of them seen just once. The sequencing sample was made of naive CD8+ T cells from blood, with Jurkat cell RNA spiked in. The subset denotes: FACS-sorted CD8+CD4-CCR7+CD45RA+ naive T cells. These receptors came from a human donor in good health. Some libraries in this study had Jurkat cell RNA spiked in.

This clonotype was observed once. Just one base apart from a much larger clone, this may be a read error. V is TRBV27 and J is TRBJ2-6; D is uncertain. Germline CDR1 reads MNHEY; CDR2 reads SMNVEV (reference sequence). CDR3 size: 17 residues. CDR3 DNA: TGTGTCAGCAGAAAACCGGGCGGCGCATCTGGGGCCAACGTCCTGACTTTC. Translating it yields CVSRKPGGASGANVLTF.

The chain joins TRBV7-9 to TRBJ1-2; tentatively, D is TRBD1 (5 bases). The V end lost 5 bases, the J end lost 4 bases, and 8 bases lay between the germline ends. The CDR3 is made up of 12 amino acids. Germline CDR1 and CDR2: SEHNR and FQNEAQ (reference sequence). CDR3 residues: CASSMGPYGYTF. The CDR3 DNA reads as TGTGCCAGCAGCATGGGACCCTATGGCTACACCTTC.

This clonotype appeared many times. The DNA for the CDR3 is TGTGCCAGCAGCTTGGAGAAGGGGACTGAAGCTTTCTTT. It encodes CASSLEKGTEAFF. This sequence joins TRBV5-5 and TRBJ1-1; TRBD1 is a possible D gene (5 bases). V lost 0 bases to trimming and J lost 5 bases, with 8 bases between them. The CDR3 consists of 13 residues. Germline V gene sequence: CDR1 SGHKS, CDR2 YYEKEE (reference sequence).

The V call is TRBV27, the J call TRBJ2-7; 8 bases match TRBD2. CDR3 length equals 16 residues. With 1 base clipped from V and 3 bases from J, the junction kept 8 bases outside the gene matches. Looked up from germline, CDR1 is MNHEY and CDR2 is SMNVEV (reference sequence). This CDR3 reads CASSLYPGTRYYEQYF. The CDR3 DNA is TGTGCCAGCAGTTTATATCCCGGGACTAGGTACTACGAGCAGTACTTC.

This clonotype was recorded many times. This sequence joins TRBV20-1 and TRBJ2-5, with 14 bases identical to TRBD2. From germline, CDR1 is DFQATT and CDR2 SNEGSKA (reference sequence). CDR3 length: 17 amino acids. V shed 4 bases and J 4 bases; nucleotides not matched to a gene: 11. The CDR3 sequence is CSATSPGLAGVGETQYF. The CDR3 nucleotides read TGCAGTGCTACATCACCGGGACTAGCGGGAGTTGGAGAGACCCAGTACTTC.

This chain joins TRBV19 and TRBJ2-7, with D possibly TRBD2 on 6 matching bases. The CDR3 spans 14 residues. Germline V gives CDR1 LNHDA, CDR2 SQIVND (reference sequence). The V and J ends lost 6 bases and 0 bases respectively, with 12 bases between them. The CDR3 loop reads CASSLGLHSYEQYF. CDR3 nucleotide sequence: TGTGCCAGTAGCCTGGGACTTCACTCCTACGAGCAGTACTTC. The full variable domain, rest sourced from reference TRBV19 and TRBJ2-7, is DGGITQSPKYLFRKEGQNVTLSCEQNLNHDAMYWYRQDPGQGLRLIYYSQIVNDFQKGDIAEGYSVSREKKESFPLTVTSAQKNPTAFYLCASSLGLHSYEQYFGPGTRLTVT.

Here the CDR3 DNA reads TGTGCCAGTAGTCCTACAGGGGGCGTCGAGCAGTACTTC. Protein: CASSPTGGVEQYF. This chain links TRBV19 with TRBJ2-7, with TRBD1 matching over 9 bases. Germline CDR1 LNHDA, CDR2 SQIVND (reference sequence). V dropped 5 bases and J dropped 6; count of bases not matched to a gene: 5. The CDR3 spans 13 residues. The full variable domain, rest sourced from reference TRBV19 and TRBJ2-7, is DGGITQSPKYLFRKEGQNVTLSCEQNLNHDAMYWYRQDPGQGLRLIYYSQIVNDFQKGDIAEGYSVSREKKESFPLTVTSAQKNPTAFYLCASSPTGGVEQYFGPGTRLTVT.

This clonotype was picked up many times. This chain connects TRBV6-2 or TRBV6-3 to TRBJ2-5, with 7 nucleotides matching TRBD1. After removal of 6 bases from V and 5 bases from J, the junction contained 6 bases not matched to a gene. The CDR3 extends over 13 amino acids. Germline V gene data show CDR1 as MNHEY and CDR2 as SVGEGT. CDR3 amino acids: CASREQGKETQYF. The CDR3 DNA reads TGTGCCAGCAGAGAACAGGGGAAGGAGACCCAGTACTTC.

The table lists this clonotype with many counts. This chain uses TRBV19 with TRBJ1-5, with D possibly being TRBD1 (6 bases). Germline CDR1 reads LNHDA; CDR2 reads SQIVND (reference sequence). V was cut by 10 bases and J by 0 bases, with 16 bases left in between. This CDR3 contains 15 residues. The CDR3 DNA reads as TGTGCCACCCGGGACATTCTGTATAGCAATCAGCCCCAGCATTTT. Protein product: CATRDILYSNQPQHF.

This clonotype was counted many times. CDR3 sequence (DNA): TGTGCCAGCAGTTACGGGGGGTGGAATGGGGCCGAGCAGTACTTC. It encodes CASSYGGWNGAEQYF. The chain employs TRBV6-5 and TRBJ2-7; D is perhaps TRBD2 (6 bases). V lost 2 bases and J lost 6, with 17 bases in between. The V gene's germline CDR1 is MNHEY and CDR2 SVGAGI. This CDR3 has 15 residues.

Ten or more counts support this clonotype. This chain links TRBV27 with TRBJ2-3, with D hard to call. Trimming shortened V by 2 bases and J by 5 bases, and 17 bases separated the two germline ends. This CDR3 has 16 amino acids. The V gene's germline CDR1 is MNHEY and CDR2 SMNVEV (reference sequence). The CDR3 reads CASSLGVAPTRDTQYF. The CDR3 nucleotides are TGTGCCAGCAGTTTAGGGGTTGCCCCGACCCGAGATACGCAGTATTTT.

This clonotype was recorded at least ten times. V usage is TRBV9 and J usage is TRBJ1-1; 8 bases align to TRBD1. The CDR3 has 16 residues. Trimming removed 4 bases from V and 1 base from J; junction bases left unmatched: 9. CDR1 and CDR2 (germline): SGDLS, YYNGEE. DNA for the CDR3: TGTGCCAGCAGCTTTAGTATGGACAGGGCGAACACTGAAGCTTTCTTT. It encodes CASSFSMDRANTEAFF. The full variable domain, with the rest looked up from reference TRBV9 and TRBJ1-1, is DSGVTQTPKHLITATGQRVTLRCSPRSGDLSVYWYQQSLDQGLQFLIQYYNGEERAKGNILERFSAQQFPDLHSELNLSSLELGDSALYFCASSFSMDRANTEAFFGQGTRLTVV.

The chain has TRBV7-9 and TRBJ1-1; D remains unclear. Trimming shortened V by 4 bases and J by 1 base, and 19 bases separated the two germline ends. CDR3 size: 17 residues. Per the germline V gene, CDR1 is SEHNR and CDR2 is FQNEAQ (reference sequence). The CDR3 is CASSSDVKFYPNTEAFF. The CDR3, as DNA: TGTGCCAGCAGCTCAGACGTAAAATTTTATCCGAACACTGAAGCTTTCTTT.

Comment on this clonotype: A clone one base away is much larger, so this may be a read error. The chain links TRBV7-9 to TRBJ2-6; D unclear. CDR3 length equals 15 residues. With 5 bases removed from V and 4 bases from J, the gap between germline ends came to 12 bases. Germline V gives CDR1 SEHNR, CDR2 FQNEAQ (reference sequence). CDR3 residues: CASSPPTFGANVLTF. Written as DNA, the CDR3 is TGTGCCAGCAGCCCCCCCACATTCGGGGCCAACGTCCTGACTTTC.

This clonotype was seen ten or more times. This rearrangement joins TRBV7-9 to TRBJ2-7; the D gene is possibly TRBD1 (6 bases). Deletions cut 5 bases from V and 6 bases from J, with 11 bases between. CDR1 is SEHNR and CDR2 is FQNEAQ in the germline V gene (reference sequence). The CDR3 contains 12 residues. CDR3 nucleotides: TGTGCCAGCAGCCACAGGGAGTTCGAGCAGTACTTC. This sequence encodes CASSHREFEQYF.

Comments on this clonotype: This clone may be a read error of a much larger clone one base away. CDR3 bases: TGTGCTAGTGGGAAGGGAGGGAGGGTGGAGCAGCACTTC. This sequence encodes CASGKGGRVEQHF. This chain connects TRBV12-5 to TRBJ2-7; 7 bases are a match to TRBD2. This CDR3 spans 13 amino acids. In germline, CDR1 is LGHNT, CDR2 FRNRAP.

This clonotype was observed a few times. V gene TRBV4-1 combines with J gene TRBJ2-6, with D perhaps matching TRBD1 or TRBD2 (5 bases each). Germline CDR1 reads MGHRA; CDR2 reads YSYEKL. Trimming cost V 0 bases and J 2 bases, with 8 bases left between them. This CDR3 region has 16 residues. CDR3 region: CASSQDWGTGANVLTF. DNA for the CDR3: TGCGCCAGCAGCCAAGATTGGGGGACTGGGGCCAACGTCCTGACTTTC.

Ten or more counts support this clonotype. The chain couples TRBV4-3 to TRBJ2-6; 11 bases align to TRBD2. Losses at the gene ends were 1 base for V and 2 bases for J; bases not matched to a gene: 1. This CDR3 comprises 17 residues. The germline V gene has CDR1 LGHNA and CDR2 YSLEER. For the CDR3, the DNA is TGCGCCAGCAGCCAAGTACTAGCGGGGGCTGGGGCCAACGTCCTGACTTTC. Protein sequence: CASSQVLAGAGANVLTF.

Details on this clonotype: This may stem from a read error, because a much larger clone lies one nucleotide away. This chain joins TRBV7-2 and TRBJ2-1, with 8 bases fitting TRBD2. The CDR3 runs 13 residues. Per the germline V gene, CDR1 is SGHTA and CDR2 is FQGNSA. The CDR3: CASSAGLANEQSF. CDR3 in DNA: TGTGCCAGCAGCGCCGGACTAGCCAATGAGCAGTCCTTC.

About this clonotype: At one end the junction does not follow the germline gene, possibly because of a read error. V gene TRBV11-2 combines with J gene TRBJ2-7; D gene unclear. CDR3 length equals 13 residues. CDR1 and CDR2 (germline): SGHAT, FQNNGV. The CDR3 sequence is CASSISQAYELYF. In DNA, the CDR3 is TGTGCCAGCAGCATATCACAAGCCTACGAGCTGTACTTC. Full variable domain (rest looked up from reference TRBV11-2 and TRBJ2-7): EAGVAQSPRYKIIEKRQSVAFWCNPISGHATLYWYQQILGQGPKLLIQFQNNGVVDDSQLPKDRFSAERLKGVDSTLKIQPAKLEDSAVYLCASSISQAYELYFGPGTRLTVT.

In this sample, this clonotype turned up many times. The CDR3 spells CASRQLQGGYGYTF. In DNA, the CDR3 is TGTGCCAGCAGACAGCTACAGGGAGGCTATGGCTACACCTTC. J is TRBJ1-2 and V is TRBV16; possibly TRBD1 for D (6 bases). CDR1 KGHSY and CDR2 FQNENV come from the germline V gene. The V and J ends lost 6 bases and 4 bases respectively, with 15 bases between them. This CDR3 is 14 amino acids long.

This chain connects TRBV5-6 to TRBJ2-2; D is ambiguous. Germline V gives CDR1 SGHDT, CDR2 YYEEEE. The CDR3 covers 11 residues. Trimming removed 7 bases at V and 6 bases at J, with 7 bases between. CDR3 nucleotide sequence: TGTGCCAGCGAAGGTTCCGGGGAGCTGTTTTTT. Translated: CASEGSGELFF.

This clonotype came up a few times. The gene calls are TRBV19 and TRBJ1-1; TRBD1 agrees at 8 bases. The length of the CDR3 is 14 residues. V shed 4 bases and J 6 bases; nucleotides not matched to a gene: 7. Germline V gene data show CDR1 as LNHDA and CDR2 as SQIVND (reference sequence). CDR3: CASSTYGTGPEAFF. CDR3 DNA sequence: TGTGCCAGTAGTACGTATGGGACAGGCCCTGAAGCTTTCTTT.

This clonotype was detected a few times. This rearrangement joins TRBV20-1 to TRBJ1-2, with 7 bases that match TRBD1. This CDR3 spans 13 amino acids. The ends lost 5 bases at V and 5 bases at J; junction bases unmatched: 8. Germline V lookup: CDR1 DFQATT, CDR2 SNEGSKA (reference sequence). CDR3 bases: TGCAGTGCTGCAGGGACAGTTCGTTATGGCTACACCTTC. Translation: CSAAGTVRYGYTF.

Concerning this clonotype: Given a much more abundant clone one base away, this may be a read error. V gene TRBV12-3 or TRBV12-4 combines with J gene TRBJ2-7; D ambiguous. V lost 5 bases and J lost 0, with 14 bases in between. CDR3 size: 15 residues. As DNA, the CDR3 is TGTGCCAGCAGTAGTGGGCAACGGCCCTCCTACGAGCAGTACTTC. Translating it yields CASSSGQRPSYEQYF.

In its sample, this clonotype was seen a few times. CDR3 coding DNA: TGTGCCAGCAGCGTAGAGTCAGGGGGCAATTCACCCCTCCACTTT. It specifies CASSVESGGNSPLHF. J is TRBJ1-6 and V is TRBV9; 8 nucleotides match TRBD1. Germline CDR1 SGDLS, CDR2 YYNGEE. V lost 0 bases to trimming and J lost 7 bases; unmatched junction nucleotides: 3. The CDR3 length is 15 residues.

This clonotype was counted ten times or more. The chain is built from TRBV12-3 or TRBV12-4 and TRBJ2-3; 7 bases match TRBD1. This CDR3 contains 16 residues. Unmatched junction bases numbered 12, after V lost 5 bases and J lost 4 bases. This CDR3 reads CASSTRDSANADTQYF. CDR3 coding DNA: TGTGCCAGCAGTACTAGGGACAGCGCAAACGCAGATACGCAGTATTTT.